This T cell receptor beta chain was found in a study of shared clonotypes between healthy human individuals. Every subset's genomic DNA went evenly onto several immunoSEQ plates. Study processing details: Junction-only sequences produced by ImmunoSEQ had no quality scores, so filtering differed. Here immunoSEQ multiplex PCR was the method, and the copy in TCRdb shows in-frame clones only, minus some. Clone size and V and J calls were adopted from that table, with D and trimming inferred from the DNA. Here the sample spans fewer than 2.5 million clones, 90% to 95% being singletons. The CDR3 covers 17 residues. Germline-derived CDR1 and CDR2 are SNHLY and FYNNEI. V shed 6 bases and J shed 4 bases, with 24 bases lying between them.

The origin of this receptor is a man between 18 and 35 years old in good health. Some clones in this sample may be carry-over from other donors' samples. The source material was naive CD4+ T cells from PBMCs. Subset meaning: CD45RA+ positively selected. This chain uses TRBV2 with TRBJ1-1; no definite D call. CDR3 bases: TGTGCCAGCAGCACCACCCCCCCCAGGTCTTTTGGCACTGAAGCTTTCTTT. Protein sequence: CASSTTPPRSFGTEAFF.